This is a list of T cell receptor beta chains from one sample in a study of identical twins. MiXCR was run by TCRdb on the 5' RACE reads, yielding one entry per CDR3 protein. The table has 1.5 million to 2 million distinct CDR3 sequences, 32% seen once. The sequenced sample consisted of cord blood. These receptors were collected from a newborn girl in good health. CDR3s include the opening cysteine and the closing phenylalanine or tryptophan. D genes are given only for firm matches. Clone size is stated in some rows and not others, as once, few, many or a class when expanded.

V: TRBV6-8
length: 15
size: few
D: .
J: TRBJ2-7
CDR3: CASSSGTHFSYEQYF
DNA: TGTGCCAGCAGCTCCGGGACTCACTTCTCCTACGAGCAGTACTTC

V: TRBV6-5
length: 15
size: once
D: TRBD1
J: TRBJ2-7
CDR3: CASSCSGTGRYEQYF
DNA: TGTGCCAGCAGTTGCTCAGGGACAGGGAGGTACGAGCAGTACTTC

V: TRBV2
length: 14
size: .
D: .
J: TRBJ2-5
CDR3: CASRGEPNQETQYF
DNA: TGTGCCAGCAGGGGAGAGCCTAACCAAGAGACCCAGTACTTC

V: TRBV10-3
length: 14
size: .
D: .
J: TRBJ1-5
CDR3: CAISPGVSNQPQHF
DNA: TGTGCCATCAGTCCAGGGGTCAGCAATCAGCCCCAGCATTTT

V: TRBV2
length: 15
size: .
D: .
J: TRBJ1-1
CDR3: CASSDRAVGNTEAFF
DNA: TGTGCCAGCAGTGACAGGGCAGTAGGAAACACTGAAGCTTTCTTT

V: TRBV20-1
length: 15
size: few
D: TRBD1
J: TRBJ1-2
CDR3: CSANPGTGVTYGYTF
DNA: TGCAGTGCTAACCCCGGGACAGGGGTTACTTATGGCTACACCTTC

V: TRBV4-1
length: 14
size: few
D: .
J: TRBJ2-1
CDR3: CASSQRRDYNEQFF
DNA: TGCGCCAGCAGCCAAAGGCGGGATTACAATGAGCAGTTCTTC

V: TRBV10-3
length: 15
size: few
D: .
J: TRBJ2-4
CDR3: CAISAKGGDGNIQYF
DNA: TGTGCCATCAGTGCCAAAGGGGGGGATGGAAACATTCAGTACTTC

V: TRBV7-9
length: 14
size: .
D: TRBD1
J: TRBJ2-7
CDR3: CASRPGTGSCEQYF
DNA: TGTGCCAGCAGACCTGGGACAGGCTCCTGCGAGCAGTACTTC

V: TRBV27
length: 15
size: .
D: TRBD1
J: TRBJ2-7
CDR3: CASSPGPGQGYEQYF
DNA: TGTGCCAGCAGTCCAGGCCCGGGACAGGGCTACGAGCAGTACTTC

V: TRBV9
length: 13
size: few
D: .
J: TRBJ2-1
CDR3: CAGLGTLYNEQFF
DNA: TGTGCCGGCCTCGGGACACTTTACAATGAGCAGTTCTTC

V: TRBV12-3/TRBV12-4
length: 11
size: many
D: .
J: TRBJ1-2
CDR3: CASSLTGSPTF
DNA: TGTGCCAGCAGTTTAACAGGCTCTCCCACCTTC

V: TRBV20-1
length: 14
size: many
D: .
J: TRBJ2-1
CDR3: CSANSDRSGDEQFF
DNA: TGCAGTGCTAACTCCGACAGGAGCGGCGATGAGCAGTTCTTC

V: TRBV18
length: 13
size: few
D: .
J: TRBJ2-3
CDR3: CASSQGFLDTQYF
DNA: TGTGCCAGCTCACAGGGATTCCTGGATACGCAGTATTTT

V: TRBV20-1
length: 13
size: .
D: TRBD1
J: TRBJ2-7
CDR3: CSARNRGRNEQYF
DNA: TGCAGTGCTAGAAACAGGGGCCGGAACGAGCAGTACTTC

V: TRBV10-3
length: 15
size: many
D: .
J: TRBJ2-1
CDR3: CAISEREARHNEQFF
DNA: TGTGCCATCAGTGAGCGTGAGGCTCGGCACAATGAGCAGTTCTTC

V: TRBV6-4
length: 14
size: few
D: .
J: TRBJ1-6
CDR3: CASAPDPNNSPLHF
DNA: TGTGCCAGCGCCCCCGACCCGAATAATTCACCCCTCCACTTT

V: TRBV6-6
length: 16
size: .
D: TRBD2
J: TRBJ2-7
CDR3: CASSRGLAGPYNEQYF
DNA: TGTGCCAGCAGCCGAGGACTAGCGGGACCCTACAATGAGCAGTACTTC

V: TRBV2
length: 13
size: few
D: .
J: TRBJ2-7
CDR3: CASIRDLGYEQYF
DNA: TGTGCCAGCATCAGAGATCTAGGCTACGAGCAGTACTTC

V: TRBV11-2
length: 15
size: few
D: TRBD1
J: TRBJ1-1
CDR3: CASSNHRGSRSEAFF
DNA: TGTGCCAGCAGCAACCACAGGGGGAGCAGGTCTGAAGCTTTCTTT

V: TRBV24-1
length: 16
size: few
D: TRBD1
J: TRBJ2-3
CDR3: CATSETGGTGTDTQYF
DNA: TGTGCCACCAGTGAAACAGGGGGCACGGGCACAGATACGCAGTATTTT

V: TRBV27
length: 13
size: .
D: .
J: TRBJ1-6
CDR3: CASSWEGGSPLHF
DNA: TGTGCCAGCAGTTGGGAGGGTGGTTCACCCCTCCACTTT

V: TRBV20-1
length: 16
size: once
D: TRBD1
J: TRBJ2-7
CDR3: CSARDRGTGMYNEQYF
DNA: TGCAGTGCTAGAGATCGGGGGACAGGGATGTACAATGAGCAGTACTTC

V: TRBV25-1
length: 15
size: few
D: TRBD2
J: TRBJ2-3
CDR3: CASSEIAGVTDTQYF
DNA: TGTGCCAGCAGTGAAATAGCGGGAGTGACAGATACGCAGTATTTT

V: TRBV20-1
length: 13
size: .
D: .
J: TRBJ2-1
CDR3: CSAQAGIYNEQFF
DNA: TGCAGTGCGCAAGCGGGCATCTACAATGAGCAGTTCTTC

V: TRBV9
length: 14
size: few
D: .
J: TRBJ1-2
CDR3: CASSVGLGDLDYTF
DNA: TGTGCCAGCAGCGTAGGATTGGGGGACTTGGACTACACCTTC

V: TRBV5-1
length: 14
size: .
D: .
J: TRBJ2-7
CDR3: CASSLNREKNEQYF
DNA: TGCGCCAGCAGCTTAAACAGGGAGAAGAACGAGCAGTACTTC

V: TRBV7-6
length: 17
size: .
D: TRBD2
J: TRBJ2-1
CDR3: CVSSLGLAGGPYNEQFF
DNA: TGTGTCAGCAGTTTAGGACTAGCGGGGGGCCCCTACAATGAGCAGTTCTTC

V: TRBV28
length: 14
size: .
D: .
J: TRBJ2-7
CDR3: CASTPFGPAWEQYF
DNA: TGTGCCAGCACCCCGTTCGGCCCTGCCTGGGAGCAGTACTTC

V: TRBV14
length: 16
size: .
D: .
J: TRBJ1-2
CDR3: CASSQDSRPGEHGYTF
DNA: TGTGCCAGCAGCCAAGATTCGCGGCCTGGGGAACATGGCTACACCTTC

V: TRBV25-1
length: 18
size: .
D: TRBD2
J: TRBJ2-1
CDR3: CASSELPRLAGSYNEQFF
DNA: TGTGCCAGCAGTGAATTGCCCCGACTAGCGGGCTCCTACAATGAGCAGTTCTTC

V: TRBV5-5
length: 13
size: few
D: TRBD1
J: TRBJ2-7
CDR3: CASRIQGSYEQYF
DNA: TGTGCCAGCAGGATACAGGGGTCCTACGAGCAGTACTTC

V: TRBV12-3/TRBV12-4
length: 17
size: .
D: .
J: TRBJ2-6
CDR3: CASSLALTRAGANVLTF
DNA: TGTGCCAGCAGTTTAGCGCTAACCAGGGCTGGGGCCAACGTCCTGACTTTC

V: TRBV10-2
length: 19
size: .
D: TRBD2
J: TRBJ2-4
CDR3: CASTPGGTSGGPAKNIQYF
DNA: TGCGCCAGCACTCCAGGAGGGACTAGCGGGGGCCCCGCCAAAAACATTCAGTACTTC

V: TRBV6-2/TRBV6-3
length: 14
size: .
D: TRBD1
J: TRBJ1-2
CDR3: CASSIQGTNYGYIF
DNA: TGTGCCAGCAGTATACAGGGGACCAACTATGGCTACATCTTC

V: TRBV5-1
length: 15
size: .
D: .
J: TRBJ2-5
CDR3: CASSLMGRRMETQYF
DNA: TGCGCCAGCAGCTTGATGGGGCGCAGAATGGAGACCCAGTACTTC

V: TRBV20-1
length: 11
size: .
D: TRBD1
J: TRBJ1-2
CDR3: CSAPRQGGYTF
DNA: TGCAGTGCTCCGCGACAGGGGGGCTACACCTTC

V: TRBV20-1
length: 11
size: .
D: .
J: TRBJ2-7
CDR3: CSASNLREQYF
DNA: TGCAGTGCTAGCAACCTTAGGGAGCAGTACTTC

V: TRBV5-1
length: 15
size: few
D: TRBD2
J: TRBJ2-7
CDR3: CASLTGGTSYNEQYF
DNA: TGCGCCAGCCTTACCGGGGGGACCTCGTACAATGAGCAGTACTTC

V: TRBV12-3/TRBV12-4
length: 15
size: few
D: TRBD1
J: TRBJ2-7
CDR3: CASRTAGTGSYEQYF
DNA: TGTGCCAGCAGAACCGCCGGGACAGGGAGCTACGAGCAGTACTTC

V: TRBV28
length: 17
size: .
D: TRBD2
J: TRBJ2-7
CDR3: CASSFPGLAGSSYEQYF
DNA: TGTGCCAGCAGTTTTCCTGGACTAGCGGGGAGCTCCTACGAGCAGTACTTC

V: TRBV20-1
length: 16
size: .
D: .
J: TRBJ1-5
CDR3: CSAMDRIRGSNQPQHF
DNA: TGCAGTGCCATGGACCGGATAAGGGGGAGCAATCAGCCCCAGCATTTT

V: TRBV11-2
length: 15
size: .
D: .
J: TRBJ1-1
CDR3: CASSLVWGGGTEAFF
DNA: TGTGCCAGCAGCTTAGTTTGGGGCGGGGGCACTGAAGCTTTCTTT

V: TRBV2
length: 13
size: .
D: TRBD2
J: TRBJ2-7
CDR3: CAGSTSGRYEQYF
DNA: TGTGCCGGATCGACTAGCGGGAGATACGAGCAGTACTTC

V: TRBV29-1
length: 13
size: .
D: .
J: TRBJ2-7
CDR3: CSGLSGSGNEQYF
DNA: TGCAGCGGGCTATCGGGGAGTGGCAATGAGCAGTACTTC

V: TRBV28
length: 16
size: .
D: .
J: TRBJ2-5
CDR3: CASSSPTGFGGETQYF
DNA: TGTGCCAGCAGTTCCCCGACAGGGTTCGGGGGAGAGACCCAGTACTTC

V: TRBV20-1
length: 13
size: few
D: .
J: TRBJ1-2
CDR3: CSVSQGLLYGYTF
DNA: TGCAGTGTTAGCCAGGGGCTCCTCTATGGCTACACCTTC

V: TRBV15
length: 15
size: .
D: .
J: TRBJ2-1
CDR3: CATSRDQAEYNEQFF
DNA: TGTGCCACCAGCAGAGATCAAGCGGAGTACAATGAGCAGTTCTTC

V: TRBV28
length: 14
size: few
D: .
J: TRBJ2-3
CDR3: CASSLWVETDTQYF
DNA: TGTGCCAGCAGTTTATGGGTCGAGACAGATACGCAGTATTTT

V: TRBV12-3/TRBV12-4
length: 17
size: .
D: .
J: TRBJ2-5
CDR3: CASSSPRISRRQETRYF
DNA: TGTGCCAGCAGCTCCCCCAGAATATCGAGACGACAAGAGACCCGGTACTTC

V: TRBV6-1
length: 17
size: .
D: .
J: TRBJ1-5
CDR3: CASRNPLGRVSDQPQHF
DNA: TGTGCCAGCAGGAACCCCCTGGGCAGGGTTAGCGATCAGCCCCAGCATTTT

V: TRBV15
length: 14
size: .
D: .
J: TRBJ2-2
CDR3: CATSRDGTTGELFF
DNA: TGTGCCACCAGCAGAGATGGCACCACCGGGGAGCTGTTTTTT

V: TRBV20-1
length: 14
size: .
D: .
J: TRBJ2-7
CDR3: CSARDRASYHEQYF
DNA: TGCAGTGCTAGAGATAGGGCTAGCTACCACGAGCAGTACTTC